This T cell receptor beta chain was profiled in a study of blood T cell repertoires in COVID-19. Turning to the study itself: The origin of the acute and convalescent COVID-19 samples was the United States, Italy and Spain.

In the case of this clone: One end of the junction varies from germline; a read error may be responsible.

Method: immunoSEQ multiplex PCR; TCRdb's copy keeps in-frame clones and lacks some. The table records approximately 77,000 clones, over 85% of them present only once. This CDR3 contains 14 residues. Germline V gives CDR1 MRHNA, CDR2 SNTAGT. The V gene is TRBV6-4, the J gene TRBJ2-7, with D possibly matching TRBD1 (6 bases). Sequences were obtained from peripheral blood. The sequence derives from a man aged 50-59 years with active COVID-19. CDR3 protein: CASSGPGEWFPRGF. CDR3 nucleotide sequence: TGTGCCAGCAGCGGCCCCGGGGAGTGGTTCCCGAGGGGGTTC.